This is a list of T cell receptor beta chains from one sample in a study of human T cells and chemical hapten exposure. In TCRdb, the RACE reads were re-called with MiXCR into one record per CDR3 protein. The sample contains approximately 400,000 distinct CDR3 sequences, roughly 5% of which appear only once. The sample consisted of whole blood, taken in connection with sensitization to the hapten diphenylcyclopropenone (DPC). The receptors originated from a woman aged 45-65 years with alopecia areata. Some clones in this sample may be carry-over from other donors' samples. The CDR3 runs from the conserved cysteine through the conserved F or W. Fields, in order: clone size, D gene, J gene, CDR3 length, V gene, CDR3 DNA, CDR3 protein. D genes are given only for firm matches. Clone size, where shown, is once, few, many, or a class for clones that have expanded.

clone_size: NA
d_call: NA
j_call: TRBJ1-6
cdr3_length: 13
v_call: TRBV9
cdr3_nt: TGTGCCAGCAGCGACGGAGATAATTCACCCCTCCACTTT
cdr3_aa: CASSDGDNSPLHF

clone_size: many
d_call: TRBD1
j_call: TRBJ2-3
cdr3_length: 14
v_call: TRBV7-2
cdr3_nt: TGTGCCAGCAGCGTCGGGACAGGCACAGATACGCAGTATTTT
cdr3_aa: CASSVGTGTDTQYF

clone_size: few
d_call: TRBD2
j_call: TRBJ2-5
cdr3_length: 14
v_call: TRBV12-3/TRBV12-4
cdr3_nt: TGTGCCCCGGATCGGGGGGGGCTCGAGGAGACCCAGTACTTC
cdr3_aa: CAPDRGGLEETQYF

clone_size: many
d_call: NA
j_call: TRBJ2-1
cdr3_length: 12
v_call: TRBV29-1
cdr3_nt: TGCAGCGTTCCTGACAGAAGCAATGAGCAGTTCTTC
cdr3_aa: CSVPDRSNEQFF

clone_size: few
d_call: NA
j_call: TRBJ2-3
cdr3_length: 15
v_call: TRBV7-2
cdr3_nt: TGTGCCAGCAGCCCAGACGGAAGAAGCACAGATACGCAGTATTTT
cdr3_aa: CASSPDGRSTDTQYF

clone_size: many
d_call: NA
j_call: TRBJ2-2
cdr3_length: 14
v_call: TRBV11-2
cdr3_nt: TGTGCCAGCAGCTTAGTCCACGGGGCCGGGGAGCTGTTTTTT
cdr3_aa: CASSLVHGAGELFF

clone_size: NA
d_call: TRBD2
j_call: TRBJ2-4
cdr3_length: 16
v_call: TRBV2
cdr3_nt: TGTGCCAGCAGTGATTTGGCTAGCGGGGCCAAAAACATTCAGTACTTC
cdr3_aa: CASSDLASGAKNIQYF

clone_size: NA
d_call: NA
j_call: TRBJ2-5
cdr3_length: 15
v_call: TRBV10-3
cdr3_nt: TGTGCCATCAGTGGGAAGGAGGGGGCCAAAGAGACCCAGTACTTC
cdr3_aa: CAISGKEGAKETQYF

clone_size: few
d_call: TRBD1
j_call: TRBJ2-1
cdr3_length: 16
v_call: TRBV11-2
cdr3_nt: TGTGCCAGCAGCTTAGACGGACAGGGGGCGTTTGATGAGCAGTTCTTC
cdr3_aa: CASSLDGQGAFDEQFF

clone_size: few
d_call: NA
j_call: TRBJ1-1
cdr3_length: 13
v_call: TRBV5-1
cdr3_nt: TGCGCCAGCAGCTTAGAGGTTTACACTGAAGCTTTCTTT
cdr3_aa: CASSLEVYTEAFF

clone_size: few
d_call: TRBD1
j_call: TRBJ2-3
cdr3_length: 11
v_call: TRBV12-3/TRBV12-4
cdr3_nt: TGTGCCACCTCATCAGGGGGTACGCAGTATTTT
cdr3_aa: CATSSGGTQYF

clone_size: many
d_call: TRBD1
j_call: TRBJ2-7
cdr3_length: 13
v_call: TRBV6-2/TRBV6-3
cdr3_nt: TGTGCCAGCAGTCAACAGGGGTTCTACGAGCAGTACTTC
cdr3_aa: CASSQQGFYEQYF

clone_size: NA
d_call: NA
j_call: TRBJ2-2
cdr3_length: 14
v_call: TRBV12-3/TRBV12-4
cdr3_nt: TGTGCCAGCACCCCTAGGTCTGAGAACGGGGAGCTGTTTTTT
cdr3_aa: CASTPRSENGELFF

clone_size: few
d_call: NA
j_call: TRBJ1-6
cdr3_length: 15
v_call: TRBV5-1
cdr3_nt: TGCGCCAGCAGCTTGGAAACAGGGAACGACTCACCCCTCCACTTT
cdr3_aa: CASSLETGNDSPLHF

clone_size: few
d_call: NA
j_call: TRBJ1-1
cdr3_length: 15
v_call: TRBV6-1
cdr3_nt: TGTGCCACAAGGTCCCCGCGGGCAATGAACACTGAAGCTTTCTTT
cdr3_aa: CATRSPRAMNTEAFF

clone_size: many
d_call: NA
j_call: TRBJ1-5
cdr3_length: 13
v_call: TRBV6-2/TRBV6-3
cdr3_nt: TGTGCCAGCAGCAACGGGGGCAATCAGCCCCAGCATTTT
cdr3_aa: CASSNGGNQPQHF

clone_size: few
d_call: NA
j_call: TRBJ1-5
cdr3_length: 15
v_call: TRBV6-5
cdr3_nt: TGTGCCAGCAGTGCTGAGTCAGGGGACAATCAGCCCCAGCATTTT
cdr3_aa: CASSAESGDNQPQHF

clone_size: many
d_call: TRBD1
j_call: TRBJ1-6
cdr3_length: 14
v_call: TRBV6-5
cdr3_nt: TGTGCCAGCAGTGTGACAGGGGTTTATTCACCCCTCCACTTT
cdr3_aa: CASSVTGVYSPLHF

clone_size: many
d_call: NA
j_call: TRBJ1-4
cdr3_length: 13
v_call: TRBV6-1
cdr3_nt: TGTGCCAGCAGTGTCGGGCCTAATGAAAAACTGTTTTTT
cdr3_aa: CASSVGPNEKLFF

clone_size: many
d_call: NA
j_call: TRBJ2-2
cdr3_length: 14
v_call: TRBV4-3
cdr3_nt: TGCGCCAGCAGCCAAGATCACGAGGCCGGGGAGCTGTTTTTT
cdr3_aa: CASSQDHEAGELFF

clone_size: many
d_call: TRBD2
j_call: TRBJ2-3
cdr3_length: 14
v_call: TRBV7-9
cdr3_nt: TGTGCCAGCACCCCAGCGGGGGGTGCAGATACGCAGTATTTT
cdr3_aa: CASTPAGGADTQYF

clone_size: NA
d_call: TRBD2
j_call: TRBJ2-3
cdr3_length: 17
v_call: TRBV3-1
cdr3_nt: TGTGCCAGCAGCCGCAGACTAGCGGGAGGGACCACAGATACGCAGTATTTT
cdr3_aa: CASSRRLAGGTTDTQYF

clone_size: few
d_call: TRBD1
j_call: TRBJ2-5
cdr3_length: 13
v_call: TRBV12-3/TRBV12-4
cdr3_nt: TGTGCCAGCAGTGGGACAGTCGCAAAGACCCAGTACTTC
cdr3_aa: CASSGTVAKTQYF

clone_size: few
d_call: TRBD2
j_call: TRBJ2-5
cdr3_length: 15
v_call: TRBV6-5
cdr3_nt: TGTGCCAGCAGTTATAACCCGGGAGGGCAAGAGACCCAGTACTTC
cdr3_aa: CASSYNPGGQETQYF

clone_size: many
d_call: TRBD1
j_call: TRBJ1-1
cdr3_length: 16
v_call: TRBV6-6
cdr3_nt: TGTGCCAGCAGTTACGAACCGGGACAGAGGAACACTGAAGCTTTCTTT
cdr3_aa: CASSYEPGQRNTEAFF

clone_size: many
d_call: NA
j_call: TRBJ1-5
cdr3_length: 15
v_call: TRBV4-2
cdr3_nt: TGTGCCAGCAGCCAAGAATGGGCAGTCAATCAGCCCCAGCATTTT
cdr3_aa: CASSQEWAVNQPQHF